A single sample gave rise to the 12 T cell receptor beta chains below, sequenced in a study of shared clonotypes between healthy human individuals (dated by TCRdb to about 2020). Receptor libraries were prepared by the immunoSEQ multiplex PCR assay. TCRdb stores this immuneACCESS table with in-frame sequences only. Part of the clones is absent; in the studies checked, under half of the shortfall reflects unresolved V genes, and no reason is known for the rest. In all, the sample holds fewer than 600,000 clones, and around 79% of those were seen once. Jointly, the top ten make up 13% of the sample. Sequencing was carried out using PBMCs. These receptors came from a woman in her forties in good health. Some clones in this sample may be carry-over from other donors' samples.

This clone occurred once. V gene TRBV11-2 combines with J gene TRBJ2-2; 9 nucleotides line up with TRBD1. Germline V gene sequence: CDR1 SGHAT, CDR2 FQNNGV. With 4 bases clipped from V and 1 base from J, the junction kept 7 bases outside the gene matches. The CDR3 length is 17 residues. CDR3 in amino acids: CASSSGTGRRNTGELFF. In DNA form, the CDR3 reads TGTGCCAGCAGCTCCGGGACAGGGAGGAGGAACACCGGGGAGCTGTTTTTT.

This clone has only one observation. The chain couples TRBV4-3 to TRBJ2-1; no reliable D call. Germline loops: CDR1 LGHNA, CDR2 YSLEER. V was cut by 0 bases and J by 5 bases, with 11 bases left in between. The CDR3 loop spans 15 amino acids. The CDR3 DNA sequence: TGCGCCAGCAGCCAAGAAATCGACGACAACAATGAGCAGTTCTTC. Translated, it gives CASSQEIDDNNEQFF.

This chain uses TRBV7-9 with TRBJ2-7, with TRBD2 matching 8 bases. Germline V gene sequence: CDR1 SEHNR, CDR2 FQNEAQ (reference sequence). The CDR3 is 13 residues long. V dropped 5 bases and J dropped 4; count of bases not matched to a gene: 4. The CDR3 loop reads CASSLLAEYEQYF. The CDR3 DNA sequence: TGTGCCAGCAGCCTACTAGCGGAATACGAGCAGTACTTC.

The table lists this clone with many counts. The chain joins TRBV28 to TRBJ1-2; TRBD1 is a possible D gene (6 bases). CDR1 is MDHEN, CDR2 SYDVKM, per germline. There are 14 residues in the CDR3. V gave up 6 bases and J gave up 8 bases, with 19 bases separating them. The CDR3 spells CASSPTGWTWGYTF. The CDR3 coding sequence is TGTGCCAGCAGCCCTACAGGGTGGACCTGGGGCTACACCTTC.

The genes are TRBV5-1 and TRBJ2-1, with TRBD1 matching over 8 bases. The CDR3 has 15 residues. Germline V gives CDR1 SGHRS, CDR2 YFSETQ. The V segment lost 4 bases and the J segment 6 bases; nucleotides outside the gene matches: 9. The CDR3 DNA reads as TGCGCCAGCAGCAAAGCCGGGACAGGATCCAATGAGCAGTTCTTC. It codes for CASSKAGTGSNEQFF.

The chain is built from TRBV11-2 and TRBJ2-1; D is unresolved. The CDR3 runs to 14 residues. The V gene's germline CDR1 is SGHAT and CDR2 FQNNGV. V dropped 5 bases and J dropped 8 bases, with 16 bases sitting between them. Written as DNA, the CDR3 is TGTGCCAGCAGCCCGGATGTGATCTGGGATGAGCAGTTCTTC. Amino acid sequence: CASSPDVIWDEQFF.

This clone was seen ten or more times. This sequence joins TRBV9 and TRBJ1-4; a possible D gene is TRBD1 (5 bases). The CDR3 runs to 15 residues. V dropped 3 bases and J dropped 8 bases, with 17 bases sitting between them. CDR1 and CDR2 (germline): SGDLS, YYNGEE. The CDR3 region is CASSDRRDSREKLFF. The CDR3 coding sequence is TGTGCCAGCAGCGATCGCAGGGATTCGAGAGAAAAACTGTTTTTT. The variable domain in full, with the rest retrieved from reference TRBV9 and TRBJ1-4, is DSGVTQTPKHLITATGQRVTLRCSPRSGDLSVYWYQQSLDQGLQFLIQYYNGEERAKGNILERFSAQQFPDLHSELNLSSLELGDSALYFCASSDRRDSREKLFFGSGTQLSVL.

The V call is TRBV5-1, the J call TRBJ1-4; 9 nucleotides align to TRBD1. CDR3 length: 13 residues. Unmatched junction bases numbered 6, after V lost 7 bases and J lost 8 bases. Germline CDR1 SGHRS, CDR2 YFSETQ. The CDR3 here is CASSQGAGEKLFF. The CDR3 DNA reads as TGCGCCAGCTCACAGGGGGCCGGAGAAAAACTGTTTTTT.

V usage is TRBV5-1 and J usage is TRBJ2-3; weak D call: TRBD1 (6 bases). CDR1 is SGHRS, CDR2 YFSETQ, per germline. Trimming took 5 bases from V and 0 from J, leaving 7 bases between them. The CDR3 has 13 amino acids. The CDR3 reads CASRQGSTDTQYF. The CDR3 DNA sequence: TGCGCCAGCAGACAGGGAAGCACAGATACGCAGTATTTT.

The V call is TRBV10-3, the J call TRBJ1-1; tentative D call: TRBD1 (5 bases). CDR1 is ENHRY, CDR2 SYGVKD, per germline. This CDR3 region has 17 residues. Trimming pared 2 bases from V and 5 bases from J, leaving 21 bases between. The chain's CDR3 is CAISEGQGIVVGTEAFF. Here the CDR3 DNA reads TGTGCCATCAGTGAGGGGCAGGGTATAGTTGTCGGGACTGAAGCTTTCTTT.

The V call is TRBV5-5, the J call TRBJ2-1; unclear D gene. V was clipped by 6 bases and J by 0 bases, with 13 bases between them. The CDR3 extends over 15 amino acids. Germline V lookup: CDR1 SGHKS, CDR2 YYEKEE (reference sequence). The DNA of the CDR3 is TGTGCCAGCACCTTCGACGGAAGCTCCTACAATGAGCAGTTCTTC. It encodes CASTFDGSSYNEQFF.

The V and J genes are TRBV7-3 and TRBJ1-3; 10 nucleotides agree with TRBD1. The CDR3 covers 16 residues. J was trimmed by 0 bases and V by 5 bases; bases with no gene match: 4. CDR1 is SGHTA and CDR2 is FQGTGA in the germline V gene. The CDR3 sequence: CASSPRTGGSGNTIYF. In nucleotides, the CDR3 is TGTGCCAGCAGCCCGCGGACAGGGGGCTCTGGAAACACCATATATTTT.